Included here is one TCR beta chain sequence, with context. The antigen is undetermined. This sample was taken from a study of T-cell memory formation after mild COVID-19. Study-level background: Clusters were largely donor specific. Findings and limits, study-wide: Shrinking CD4+ clones resided mostly in CM and EM, and CD8+ ones in EMRA.

Trimming stripped 10 bases from V and 4 bases from J, with 0 bases between. This CDR3 is 8 amino acids long. The germline gives CDR1 SEHNR, CDR2 FQNEAQ (reference sequence). TCRdb redid the calling of the 5' RACE reads with MiXCR, one entry per CDR3 protein. Counted here are more than 250,000 distinct CDR3 sequences, around 15% occurring once; the ten biggest clones make up roughly 20%. Sequences were obtained from PBMCs or a T cell subset sorted from them (not recorded which). This chain links TRBV7-9 with TRBJ2-3; D not certain. The sequence came from a man aged 18 to 30 who had mild COVID-19 (a few samples of this study predate the infection). Cell type and time point are not known. CDR3 protein: CATDTQYF. The CDR3 bases are TGTGCCACAGATACGCAGTATTTT.